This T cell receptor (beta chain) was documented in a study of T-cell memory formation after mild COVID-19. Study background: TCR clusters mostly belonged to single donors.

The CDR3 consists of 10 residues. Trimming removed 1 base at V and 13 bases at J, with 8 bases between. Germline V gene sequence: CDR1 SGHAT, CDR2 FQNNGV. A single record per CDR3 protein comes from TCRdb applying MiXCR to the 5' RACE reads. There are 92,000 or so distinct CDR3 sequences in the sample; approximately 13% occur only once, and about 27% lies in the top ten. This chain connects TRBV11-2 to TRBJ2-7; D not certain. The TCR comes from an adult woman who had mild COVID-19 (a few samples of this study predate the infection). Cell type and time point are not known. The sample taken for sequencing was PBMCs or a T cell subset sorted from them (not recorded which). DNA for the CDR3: TGTGCCAGCAGCTTAGTGTCTTCCTACTTC. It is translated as CASSLVSSYF.